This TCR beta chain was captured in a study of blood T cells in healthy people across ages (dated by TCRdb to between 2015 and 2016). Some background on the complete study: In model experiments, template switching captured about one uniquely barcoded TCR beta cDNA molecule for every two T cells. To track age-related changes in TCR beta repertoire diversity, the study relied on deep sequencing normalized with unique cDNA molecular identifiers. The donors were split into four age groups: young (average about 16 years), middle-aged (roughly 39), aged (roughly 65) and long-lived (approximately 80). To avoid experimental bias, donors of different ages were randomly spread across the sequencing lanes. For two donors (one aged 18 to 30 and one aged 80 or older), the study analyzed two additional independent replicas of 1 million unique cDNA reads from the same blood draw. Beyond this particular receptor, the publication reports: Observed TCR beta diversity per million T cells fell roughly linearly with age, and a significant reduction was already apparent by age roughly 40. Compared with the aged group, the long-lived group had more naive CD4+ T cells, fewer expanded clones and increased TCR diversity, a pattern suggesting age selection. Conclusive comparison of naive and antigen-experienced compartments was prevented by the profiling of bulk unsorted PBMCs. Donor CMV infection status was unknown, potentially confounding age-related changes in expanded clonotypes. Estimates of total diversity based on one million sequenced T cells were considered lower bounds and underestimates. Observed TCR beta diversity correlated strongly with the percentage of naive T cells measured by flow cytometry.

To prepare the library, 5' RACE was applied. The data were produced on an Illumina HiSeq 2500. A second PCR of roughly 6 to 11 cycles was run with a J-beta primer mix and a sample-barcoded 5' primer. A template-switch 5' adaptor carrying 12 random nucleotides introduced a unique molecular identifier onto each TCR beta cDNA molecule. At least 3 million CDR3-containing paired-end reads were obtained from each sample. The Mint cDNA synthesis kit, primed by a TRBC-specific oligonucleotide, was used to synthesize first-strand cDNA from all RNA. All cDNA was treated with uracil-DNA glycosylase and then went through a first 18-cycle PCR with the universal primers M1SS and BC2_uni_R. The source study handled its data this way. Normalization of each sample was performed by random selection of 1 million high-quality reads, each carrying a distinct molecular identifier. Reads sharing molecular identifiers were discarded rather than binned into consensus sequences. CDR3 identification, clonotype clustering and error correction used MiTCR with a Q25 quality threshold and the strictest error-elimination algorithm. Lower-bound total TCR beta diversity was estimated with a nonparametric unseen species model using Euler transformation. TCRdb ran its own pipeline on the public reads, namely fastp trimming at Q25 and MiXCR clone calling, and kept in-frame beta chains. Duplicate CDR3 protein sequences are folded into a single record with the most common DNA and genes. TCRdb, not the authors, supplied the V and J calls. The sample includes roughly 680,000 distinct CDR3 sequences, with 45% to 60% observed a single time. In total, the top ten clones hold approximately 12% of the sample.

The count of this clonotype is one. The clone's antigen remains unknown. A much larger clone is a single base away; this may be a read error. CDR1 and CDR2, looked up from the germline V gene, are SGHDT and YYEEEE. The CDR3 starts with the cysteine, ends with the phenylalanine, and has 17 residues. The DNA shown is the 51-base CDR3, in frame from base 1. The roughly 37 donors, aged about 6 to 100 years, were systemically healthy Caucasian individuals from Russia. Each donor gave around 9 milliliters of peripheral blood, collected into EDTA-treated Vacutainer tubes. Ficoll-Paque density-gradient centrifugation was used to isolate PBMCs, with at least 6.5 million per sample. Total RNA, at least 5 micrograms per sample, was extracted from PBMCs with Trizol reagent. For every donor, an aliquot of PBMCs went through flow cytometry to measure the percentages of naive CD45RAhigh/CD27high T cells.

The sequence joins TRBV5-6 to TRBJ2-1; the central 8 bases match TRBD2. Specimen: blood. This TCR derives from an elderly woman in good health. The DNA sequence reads TGTGCCAGCTGCTTGGCCCAGGGACTAGGAGCGTCGGGTGAGCAGTTCTTC. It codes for CASCLAQGLGASGEQFF. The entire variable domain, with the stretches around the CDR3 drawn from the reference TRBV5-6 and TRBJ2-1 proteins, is DAGVTQSPTHLIKTRGQQVTLRCSPKSGHDTVSWYQQALGQGPQFIFQYYEEEERQRGNFPDRFSGHQFPNYSSELNVNALLLGDSALYLCASCLAQGLGASGEQFFGPGTRLTVL.